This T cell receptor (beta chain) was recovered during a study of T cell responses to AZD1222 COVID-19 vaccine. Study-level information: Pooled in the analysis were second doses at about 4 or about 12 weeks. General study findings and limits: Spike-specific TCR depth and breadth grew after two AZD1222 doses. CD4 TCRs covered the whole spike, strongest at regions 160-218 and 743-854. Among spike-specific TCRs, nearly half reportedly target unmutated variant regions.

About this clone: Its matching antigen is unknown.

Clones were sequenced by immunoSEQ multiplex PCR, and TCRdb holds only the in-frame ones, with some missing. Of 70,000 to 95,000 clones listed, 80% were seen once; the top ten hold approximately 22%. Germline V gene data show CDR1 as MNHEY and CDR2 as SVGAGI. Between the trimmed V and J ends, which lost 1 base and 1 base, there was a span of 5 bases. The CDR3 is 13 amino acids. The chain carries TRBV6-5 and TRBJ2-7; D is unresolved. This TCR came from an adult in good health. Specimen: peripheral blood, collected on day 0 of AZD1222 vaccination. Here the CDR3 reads CASSYLGSYEQYF. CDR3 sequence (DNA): TGTGCCAGCAGTTACTTGGGGTCCTACGAGCAGTACTTC.